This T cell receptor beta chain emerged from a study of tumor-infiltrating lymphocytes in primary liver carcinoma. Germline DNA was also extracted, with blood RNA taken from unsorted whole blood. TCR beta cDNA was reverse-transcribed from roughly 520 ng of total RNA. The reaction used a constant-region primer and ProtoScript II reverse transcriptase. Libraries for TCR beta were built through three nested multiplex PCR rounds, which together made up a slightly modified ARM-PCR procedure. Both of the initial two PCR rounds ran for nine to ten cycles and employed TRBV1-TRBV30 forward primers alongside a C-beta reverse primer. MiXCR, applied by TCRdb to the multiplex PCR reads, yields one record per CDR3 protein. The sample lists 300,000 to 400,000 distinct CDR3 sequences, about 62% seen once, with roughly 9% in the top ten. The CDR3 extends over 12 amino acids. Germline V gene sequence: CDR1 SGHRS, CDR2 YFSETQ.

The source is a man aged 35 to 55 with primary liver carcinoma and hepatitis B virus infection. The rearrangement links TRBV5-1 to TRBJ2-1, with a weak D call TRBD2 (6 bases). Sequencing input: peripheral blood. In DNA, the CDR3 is TGCGCATGCAGCTTGGGAGGTGGTGAGCAGTTCTTC. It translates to CACSLGGGEQFF.